Described below is a single T cell receptor beta chain sequence and its context. These data belong to a study of blood T cell repertoires in COVID-19. For the study at large: Donors in the United States, Italy and Spain gave samples during acute or convalescent COVID-19. Sources were T cells, B-cell-depleted T cells, or PBMCs; the material itself was cDNA or gDNA.

V was trimmed by 3 bases and J by 10 bases, leaving 12 bases between them. CDR3 length: 12 residues. Assay: immunoSEQ multiplex PCR; the TCRdb copy retains only in-frame clones and omits some. This sample has about 260,000 clones, with approximately 86% found just once. Sequenced: peripheral blood. The rearrangement joins TRBV12-3 or TRBV12-4 to TRBJ1-2, with D possibly being TRBD1 (6 bases). This TCR came from a man aged 30 to 45 with active or convalescent COVID-19. CDR3 DNA: TGTGCCAGCAGTTTGAACAGGGCTTCCTACACCTTC. It yields the protein CASSLNRASYTF.